The present T cell receptor (beta chain) was sequenced within a study of control samples from healthy donors and cancer patients. Data came from immunoSEQ multiplex PCR; TCRdb stores just in-frame clones and leaves some out. This sample has 100,000 to 150,000 clones, with over 75% found just once. This sequence was found in a man between 35 and 55 years old in good health. The sample consisted of blood.

CDR3 nucleotides: TGTGCCAGCAGTTCCCAAGTTGGGGGCGGGAACACTGAAGCTTTCTTT. Translated: CASSSQVGGGNTEAFF. V usage is TRBV6-2 or TRBV6-3 and J usage is TRBJ1-1, with D tentatively TRBD1 (6 bases). Trimming removed 4 bases at V and 1 base at J, with 16 bases between. The length of the CDR3 is 16 residues. CDR1 is MNHEY, CDR2 SVGEGT, per germline.